This TCR beta chain was sequenced in a study of T cell responses to AZD1222 COVID-19 vaccine. Overall study results and limits: Increases in Spike-specific TCR breadth and depth were seen after two AZD1222 doses.

On this clone itself: Antigen: not known.

The CDR3 length is 15 residues. The germline gives CDR1 MGHRA, CDR2 YSYEKL. The V and J ends lost 1 base and 4 bases, in that order; junction bases with no gene match: 3. This table comes from immunoSEQ multiplex PCR, and its TCRdb copy is limited to in-frame clones, with some not included. Seen here are about 150,000 clones, roughly 90% observed once, and the top ten hold approximately 3.3%. The sample here was peripheral blood, taken 28 days after the second AZD1222 dose. The gene calls are TRBV4-1 and TRBJ1-5, with 8 bases aligning to TRBD1. The source of this sequence is an adult who received the AZD1222 COVID-19 vaccine. CDR3 sequence (DNA): TGCGCCAGCAGCCAAGGGGACAGGAGTAATCAGCCCCAGCATTTT. It codes for CASSQGDRSNQPQHF.